The 5 T cell receptor beta chains presented below share a single source sample, sequenced in a study of T-cell reconstitution after alpha-beta-depleted transplantation in children. Unique molecular identifiers featured in how the TCRbeta library was prepared. One entry per CDR3 protein, called by TCRdb with MiXCR from the PCR reads. The table shows 300,000 to 400,000 distinct CDR3 sequences, with under 20% occurring only once. Sequencing was performed on PBMCs, mostly from graft donor cells, taken 360 days after TCRalphabeta/CD19-depleted stem cell transplant. The origin of the receptors is a male patient between 2 and 15 years old who had a stem cell transplant for acute lymphoblastic leukemia, so the T cells may come from the graft donor.

The chain couples TRBV7-6 to TRBJ1-4; weak D call: TRBD1 (5 bases). V gave up 2 bases and J gave up 6 bases, with 25 bases separating them. The germline gives CDR1 SGHVS, CDR2 FNYEAQ. This CDR3 contains 19 residues. Here the CDR3 reads CASSLSDGLETVLDEKLFF. In nucleotides, the CDR3 is TGTGCCAGCAGCTTATCGGATGGGCTTGAGACAGTGTTAGATGAAAAACTGTTTTTT.

This chain joins TRBV4-3 and TRBJ1-1; 9 nucleotides align to TRBD1. The V gene's germline CDR1 is LGHNA and CDR2 YSLEER. The V gene end was trimmed by 3 bases and the J gene end by 4 bases; junction bases not matched to a gene: 6. This CDR3 has 15 amino acids. The CDR3 bases are TGCGCCAGCAGCCACGGGACAGGGAGGCGCACTGAAGCTTTCTTT. Amino acid sequence: CASSHGTGRRTEAFF.

This clonotype was observed many times. The V call is TRBV12-3 or TRBV12-4, the J call TRBJ1-5, with a possible D match to TRBD1 (5 bases). Trimming took 3 bases from V and 2 from J, leaving 8 bases between them. This CDR3 has 14 amino acids. The CDR3 region is CASSLVRGNQPQHF. CDR3 nucleotides: TGTGCCAGCAGTTTGGTCAGGGGCAATCAGCCCCAGCATTTT.

This clonotype occurred many times. The chain links TRBV28 to TRBJ2-2; 7 bases align to TRBD2. Germline V gene sequence: CDR1 MDHEN, CDR2 SYDVKM. This CDR3 region has 16 residues. V was pared by 2 bases and J by 4 bases, with 7 bases of the junction left unmatched. CDR3: CASSLALAELTGELFF. CDR3 bases: TGTGCCAGCAGTTTAGCTCTAGCGGAGCTCACCGGGGAGCTGTTTTTT.

This clonotype appeared a few times. The chain recombines TRBV7-9 with TRBJ1-4; no reliable D call. From germline, CDR1 is SEHNR and CDR2 FQNEAQ (reference sequence). The CDR3 contains 13 residues. Between the trimmed V and J ends, which lost 3 bases and 4 bases, there was a span of 6 bases. CDR3 region: CASSFRGNEKLFF. In DNA, the CDR3 is TGTGCCAGCAGCTTTCGGGGTAATGAAAAACTGTTTTTT.